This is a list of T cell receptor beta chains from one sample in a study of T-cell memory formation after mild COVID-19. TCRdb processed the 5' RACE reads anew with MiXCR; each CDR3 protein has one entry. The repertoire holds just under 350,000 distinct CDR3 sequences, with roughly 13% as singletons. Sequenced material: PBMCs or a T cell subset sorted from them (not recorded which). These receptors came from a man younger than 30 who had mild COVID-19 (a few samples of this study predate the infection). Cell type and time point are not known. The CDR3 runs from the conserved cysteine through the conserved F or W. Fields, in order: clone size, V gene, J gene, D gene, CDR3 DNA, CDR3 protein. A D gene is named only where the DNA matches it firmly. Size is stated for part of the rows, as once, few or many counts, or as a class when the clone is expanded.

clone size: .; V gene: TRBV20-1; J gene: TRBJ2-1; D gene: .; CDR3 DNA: TGCAGTGCCCCTAGGACTTTTGAGCAGTTCTTC; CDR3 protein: CSAPRTFEQFF
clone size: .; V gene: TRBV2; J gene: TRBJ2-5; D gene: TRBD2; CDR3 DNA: TGTGCCAGCAGTGGGTACGGGGGGGCCTGGGAGACCCAGTACTTC; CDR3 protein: CASSGYGGAWETQYF
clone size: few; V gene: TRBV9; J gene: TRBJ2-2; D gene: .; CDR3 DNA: TGTGCCAGCAGCATGACAGAGGCCCACGGGGAGCTGTTTTTT; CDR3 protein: CASSMTEAHGELFF
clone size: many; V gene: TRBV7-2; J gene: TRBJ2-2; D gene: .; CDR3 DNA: TGTGCCAGCAGCTTAGGTCTGAGGAACGGGGAGCTGTTTTTT; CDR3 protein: CASSLGLRNGELFF
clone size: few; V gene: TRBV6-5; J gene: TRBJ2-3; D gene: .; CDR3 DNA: TGTGCCAGCAGTTACCGGTGGGATACGCAGTATTTT; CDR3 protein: CASSYRWDTQYF
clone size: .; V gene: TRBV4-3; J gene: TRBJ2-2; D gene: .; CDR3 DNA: TGCGCCAGCAGCGATCGGGGATCGAACACCGGGGAGCTGTTTTTT; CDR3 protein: CASSDRGSNTGELFF
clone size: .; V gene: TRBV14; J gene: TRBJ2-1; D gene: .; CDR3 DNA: TGTGCCAGCAGCCAAGTCCCACAGATTGTAGGGTTACAGTCGGGGCAGTTCTTC; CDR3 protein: CASSQVPQIVGLQSGQFF
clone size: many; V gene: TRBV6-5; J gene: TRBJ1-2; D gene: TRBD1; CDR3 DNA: TGTGCCAGCAGTCCGACAGGGCAGGCCGGCTACACCTTC; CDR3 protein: CASSPTGQAGYTF
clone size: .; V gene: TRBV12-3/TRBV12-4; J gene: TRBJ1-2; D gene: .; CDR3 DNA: TGTGCCAGCAGCCGTCGTGAAGGGGCAGGGGGCTACACCTTC; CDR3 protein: CASSRREGAGGYTF
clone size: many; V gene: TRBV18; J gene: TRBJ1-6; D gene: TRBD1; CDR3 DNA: TGTGCCAGCTCTCCAACAGGGGGCTCCGGAGTAAATTCACCCCTCCACTTT; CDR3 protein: CASSPTGGSGVNSPLHF
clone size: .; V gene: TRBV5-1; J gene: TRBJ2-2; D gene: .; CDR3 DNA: TGCGCCAGCAGCCAACAGGGTCCCGGGGAGCTGTTTTTT; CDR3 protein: CASSQQGPGELFF
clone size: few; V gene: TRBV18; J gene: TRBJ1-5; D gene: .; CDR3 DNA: TGTGCCAGCGCCGGACAGCTTAATCAGCCCCAGCATTTT; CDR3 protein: CASAGQLNQPQHF
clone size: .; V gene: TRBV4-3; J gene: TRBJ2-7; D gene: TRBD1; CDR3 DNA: TGCGCCAGCAGCCAGTTTGGGACAGGAAACTACGAGCAGTACTTC; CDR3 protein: CASSQFGTGNYEQYF
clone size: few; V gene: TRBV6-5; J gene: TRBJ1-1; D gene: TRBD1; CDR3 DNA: TGTGCCAGCAGCCTCGGGACAGGGGGAGGCACTGAAGCTTTCTTT; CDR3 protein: CASSLGTGGGTEAFF
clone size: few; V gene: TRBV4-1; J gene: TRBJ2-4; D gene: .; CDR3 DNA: TGCGCCAGCAGCCAAGGAACCGACTCCTTAGCCAAAAACATTCAGTACTTC; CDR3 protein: CASSQGTDSLAKNIQYF
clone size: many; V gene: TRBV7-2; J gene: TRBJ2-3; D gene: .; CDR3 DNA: TGTGCCAGCAGCTTAGTAAAAGCGGGCGACCTCACAGATACGCAGTATTTT; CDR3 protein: CASSLVKAGDLTDTQYF
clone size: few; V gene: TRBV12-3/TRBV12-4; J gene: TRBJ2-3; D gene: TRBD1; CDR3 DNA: TGTGCCAGCAGTTTCGATCGACAGGGAATGAAGCCAGATACGCAGTATTTT; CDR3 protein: CASSFDRQGMKPDTQYF
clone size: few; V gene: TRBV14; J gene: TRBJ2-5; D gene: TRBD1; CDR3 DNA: TGTGCCAGCGCTCCGGGGACAGGGGGCGATCAAGAGACCCAGTACTTC; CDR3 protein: CASAPGTGGDQETQYF
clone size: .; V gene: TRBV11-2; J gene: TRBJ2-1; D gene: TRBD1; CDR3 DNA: TGTGCCAGCAGCGCGGTGACAGGGAGAAATGAGCAGTTCTTC; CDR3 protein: CASSAVTGRNEQFF
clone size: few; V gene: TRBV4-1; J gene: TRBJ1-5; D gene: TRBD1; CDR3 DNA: TGCGCCAGCAGCCCGACAGGGTATGATTCACAGCCCCAGCATTTT; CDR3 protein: CASSPTGYDSQPQHF
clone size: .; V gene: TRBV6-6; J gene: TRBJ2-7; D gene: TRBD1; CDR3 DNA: TGTGCCAGTGGGGGACAGGCAACCTACGAGCAGTACTTC; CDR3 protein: CASGGQATYEQYF
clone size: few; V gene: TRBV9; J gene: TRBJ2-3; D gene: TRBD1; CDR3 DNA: TGTGCCAGCAGCGTAGGGGGTGGACAGGGCGGAACGCAGTATTTT; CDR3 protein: CASSVGGGQGGTQYF
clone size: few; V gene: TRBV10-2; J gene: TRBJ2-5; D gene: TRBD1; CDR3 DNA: TGCGCCAGCACCGGACAGGGGGCGAGGGAGACCCAGTACTTC; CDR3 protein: CASTGQGARETQYF
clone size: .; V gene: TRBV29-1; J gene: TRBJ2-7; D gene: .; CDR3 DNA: TGCAGCGTAAGACCGGGACGTTTAACCTACGAGCAGTACTTC; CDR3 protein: CSVRPGRLTYEQYF
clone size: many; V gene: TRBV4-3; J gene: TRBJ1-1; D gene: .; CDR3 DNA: TGCGCCAGCAGCCCCGAGGTGTTGAGGAACACTGAAGCTTTCTTT; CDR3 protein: CASSPEVLRNTEAFF
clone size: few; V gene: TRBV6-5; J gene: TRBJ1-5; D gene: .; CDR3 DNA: TGTGCCAGCAGTTACTCGTTGTTGGGTCAGCCCCAGCATTTT; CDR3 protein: CASSYSLLGQPQHF
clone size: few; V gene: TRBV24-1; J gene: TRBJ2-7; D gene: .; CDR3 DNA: TGTGCCACCCGAGGGTGGTGGGGGGGCGACGAGCAGTACTTC; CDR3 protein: CATRGWWGGDEQYF
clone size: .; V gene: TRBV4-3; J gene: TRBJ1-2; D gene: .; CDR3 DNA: TGCGCCAGCAGCCAAGAAATTAGGAGGGCATCTAACTATGGCTACACCTTC; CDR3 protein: CASSQEIRRASNYGYTF
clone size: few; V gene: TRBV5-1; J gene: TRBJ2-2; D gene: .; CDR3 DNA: TGCGCCAGCAGCTTGCAGGATGAGTGGACCGGGGAGCTGTTTTTT; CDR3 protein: CASSLQDEWTGELFF
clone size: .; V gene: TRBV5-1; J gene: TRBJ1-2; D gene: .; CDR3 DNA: TGCGCCAGCAGCCGGGGATTCGGGGGCGATGTCTATGGCTACACCTTC; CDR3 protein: CASSRGFGGDVYGYTF
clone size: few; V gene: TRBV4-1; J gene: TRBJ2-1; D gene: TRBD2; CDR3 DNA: TGCGCCAGCAGCCAAGAGTCCCGCGGGAGCTCCTACAATGAGCAGTTCTTC; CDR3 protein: CASSQESRGSSYNEQFF
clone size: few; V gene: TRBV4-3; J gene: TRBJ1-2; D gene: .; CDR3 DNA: TGCGCCAGCAGCCTATCTCTGAGCTATGGCTACACCTTC; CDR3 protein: CASSLSLSYGYTF
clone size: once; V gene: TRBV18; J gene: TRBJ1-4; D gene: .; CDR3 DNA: TGTGCCAGCTCACCACCGTCATCCGGGGAAAAACTGTTTTTT; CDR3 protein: CASSPPSSGEKLFF
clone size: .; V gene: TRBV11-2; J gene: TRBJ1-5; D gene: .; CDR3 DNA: TGTGCCAGCAGCTTAGATCAGGGGTATCAGCCCCAGCATTTT; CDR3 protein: CASSLDQGYQPQHF
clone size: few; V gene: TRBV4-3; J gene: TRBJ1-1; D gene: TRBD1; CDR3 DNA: TGCGCCAGCAGCCGAATAACAGGGGGCGCGTTAGCTTTCTTT; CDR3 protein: CASSRITGGALAFF
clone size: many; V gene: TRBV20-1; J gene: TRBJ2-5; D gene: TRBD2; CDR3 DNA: TGCAGTGCTGCCGGGACTACAGACCAGTACTTC; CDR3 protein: CSAAGTTDQYF
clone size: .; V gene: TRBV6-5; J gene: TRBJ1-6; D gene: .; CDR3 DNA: TGTGCCAGCCGCATACCTGGACCTGAGGGTAATTCACCCCTCCACTTT; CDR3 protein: CASRIPGPEGNSPLHF
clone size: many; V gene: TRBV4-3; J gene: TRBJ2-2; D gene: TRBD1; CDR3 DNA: TGCGCCAGCAGCCAAGTAGGACAGGCCCGGGAGCTGTTTTTT; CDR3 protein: CASSQVGQARELFF
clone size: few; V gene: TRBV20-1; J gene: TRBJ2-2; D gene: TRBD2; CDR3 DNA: TGCAGTGCTACCCCTCGCCCAAGCGGGGGGGCCACCGGGGAGCTGTTTTTT; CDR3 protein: CSATPRPSGGATGELFF
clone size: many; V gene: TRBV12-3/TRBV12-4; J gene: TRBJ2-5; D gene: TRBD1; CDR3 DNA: TGTGCCAGCAGTTTAGAGGTGACAGGGGGTCGAGAGACCCAGTACTTC; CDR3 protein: CASSLEVTGGRETQYF
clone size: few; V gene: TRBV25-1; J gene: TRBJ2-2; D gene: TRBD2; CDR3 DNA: TGTGCCAGCAGCTCGCGACTAGCGGCCGGGGAGCTGTTTTTT; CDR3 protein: CASSSRLAAGELFF
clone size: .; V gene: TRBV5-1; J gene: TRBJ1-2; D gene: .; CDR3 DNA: TGCGCCAGCAGCTCTGGTGGCAGTAACTATGGCTACACCTTC; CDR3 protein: CASSSGGSNYGYTF
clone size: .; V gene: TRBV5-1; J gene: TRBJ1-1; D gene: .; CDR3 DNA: TGCGCCAGCAGCTCCAGGGCCACAGCGAACACTGAAGCTTTCTTT; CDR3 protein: CASSSRATANTEAFF
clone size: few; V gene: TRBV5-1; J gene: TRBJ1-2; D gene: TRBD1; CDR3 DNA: TGCGCCAGCAGCTGGGGGACAGGGGATGATGGCTACACCTTC; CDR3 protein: CASSWGTGDDGYTF
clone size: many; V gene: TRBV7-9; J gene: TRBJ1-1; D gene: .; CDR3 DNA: TGTGCCAGCAGCTTATACCGGCTAAGGATCGAAACTGAAGCTTTCTTT; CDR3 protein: CASSLYRLRIETEAFF
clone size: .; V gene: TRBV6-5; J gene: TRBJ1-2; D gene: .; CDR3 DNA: .; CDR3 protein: CASSYSVFFGSLLGGYGYTF
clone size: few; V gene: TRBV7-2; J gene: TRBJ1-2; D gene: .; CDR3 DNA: TGTGCCAGCAGCTTAGGTTTCGGTGACACCTTC; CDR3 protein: CASSLGFGDTF
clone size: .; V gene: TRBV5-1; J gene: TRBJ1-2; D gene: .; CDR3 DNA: TGCGCCAGCAGCTCGGAGGGGGAGCGCTACACCTTC; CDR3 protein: CASSSEGERYTF
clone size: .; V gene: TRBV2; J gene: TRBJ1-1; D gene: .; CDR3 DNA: TGTGCCAGCAGACCCCAGGGAGCTGAAGCTTTCTTT; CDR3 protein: CASRPQGAEAFF
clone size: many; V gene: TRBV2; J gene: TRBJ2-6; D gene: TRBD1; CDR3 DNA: TGTGCCAGCAGTGGGGACAGGGCTGGGGCCAACGTCCTGACTTTC; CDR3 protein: CASSGDRAGANVLTF
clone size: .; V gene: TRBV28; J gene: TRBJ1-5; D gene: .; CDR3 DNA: TGTGCCAGCAGTTTAAGACGGGACGTGGATCAGCCCCAGCATTTT; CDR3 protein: CASSLRRDVDQPQHF
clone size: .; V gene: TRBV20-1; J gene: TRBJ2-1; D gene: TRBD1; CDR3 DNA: TGCAGTGCTTGGGTCAGGCAGGGGGTCAACAATGAGCAGTTCTTC; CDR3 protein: CSAWVRQGVNNEQFF
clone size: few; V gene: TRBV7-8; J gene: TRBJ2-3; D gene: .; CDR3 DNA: TGTGCCAGCAGCTTAGCGCGGCAGGGGCGGACAGATACGCAGTATTTT; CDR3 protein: CASSLARQGRTDTQYF